The T cell receptor beta chain under discussion was sequenced for a study of T cell repertoires in cytomegalovirus infection. Using its own MiXCR run on the reads, TCRdb lists one record per CDR3 protein. This sample has over 300,000 distinct CDR3 sequences; more than 9% occur once, and the top ten carry approximately 4.5%. This clonotype has more than one count but fewer than ten. The CDR3 loop spans 12 amino acids. The V end was cut by 6 bases, the J end by 0 bases, with 5 bases between. Germline V lookup: CDR1 SGHTA, CDR2 FQGTGA. This chain joins TRBV7-3 and TRBJ1-2; D ambiguous. This clonotype was sampled from a human donor in good health (CMV status not recorded). Some clones in this sample may be carry-over from other donors' samples. Source material: PBMCs. CDR3 sequence: CASSRSNYGYTF. The CDR3 DNA reads as TGTGCCAGCAGTAGATCTAACTATGGCTACACCTTC.